One sample yielded the 32 T cell receptor beta chains listed below, sequenced in a study of T-cell memory formation after mild COVID-19. TCRdb processed the 5' RACE reads anew with MiXCR; each CDR3 protein has one entry. The data hold some 320,000 distinct CDR3 sequences, with about a sixth observed a single time. Specimen: PBMCs or a T cell subset sorted from them (not recorded which). These receptors originate from a man between 18 and 35 years old who had mild COVID-19 (a few samples of this study predate the infection). Cell type and time point are not known.

Concerning this clonotype: A much larger clone differs from this one at a single base, so this may be a read error. V and J are TRBV7-9 and TRBJ2-2; 9 nucleotides agree with TRBD2. J gave up 4 bases and V 3 bases, and 3 bases lay outside the gene matches. Looked up from germline, CDR1 is SEHNR and CDR2 is FQNEAQ (reference sequence). The CDR3 has 15 amino acids. CDR3 DNA: TGTGCCAGCAGCTTCGCTAGCGGGGTCACCGGGGAGCTGTTTTTT. Amino acids: CASSFASGVTGELFF.

The rearrangement uses TRBV29-1 and TRBJ2-7; D ambiguous. The CDR3 has 11 residues. V lost 5 bases, J lost 2 bases, and 7 bases lay in between. Germline values: CDR1 SQVTM, CDR2 ANQGSEA. The CDR3 loop reads CSVSNAYEQYV. Written as DNA, the CDR3 is TGCAGCGTTTCTAACGCCTACGAGCAGTACGTC.

Ten or more counts support this clonotype. The rearrangement uses TRBV5-1 and TRBJ2-7, with 8 bases that match TRBD1. This CDR3 region has 14 residues. Trimming took 1 base from V and 4 from J; bases not matched to a gene: 4. CDR1 SGHRS and CDR2 YFSETQ come from the germline V gene. The chain's CDR3 is CASSLRGQGYEQYV. CDR3 bases: TGCGCCAGCAGCTTGCGTGGACAGGGATACGAGCAGTACGTC.

The rearrangement uses TRBV6-2 or TRBV6-3 and TRBJ2-1; D gene ambiguous. Trimming removed 5 bases from V and 4 bases from J, with 15 bases in between. The V gene's germline CDR1 is MNHEY and CDR2 SVGEGT. The CDR3 consists of 15 residues. CDR3 region: CASSHGFRMYNEQFF. DNA for the CDR3: TGTGCCAGCAGTCACGGGTTCCGAATGTACAATGAGCAGTTCTTC.

In this sample, this clonotype turned up many times. This chain uses TRBV7-3 with TRBJ2-3; 7 bases line up with TRBD1. CDR1 SGHTA and CDR2 FQGTGA come from the germline V gene. Germline trimming cut 5 bases from V and 3 bases from J; bases unmatched to any gene: 2. The CDR3 has 13 amino acids. The CDR3 loop reads CASSLTGTDTQYF. The CDR3 DNA reads as TGTGCCAGCAGCCTGACAGGGACAGATACGCAGTATTTT.

This clonotype occurred many times. The gene calls are TRBV7-2 and TRBJ2-4; 8 bases match TRBD1. The CDR3 consists of 15 residues. Germline V gene data show CDR1 as SGHTA and CDR2 as FQGNSA. J gave up 7 bases and V 5 bases, and 10 bases lay outside the gene matches. CDR3 in DNA: TGTGCCAGCAGCCGCTCCCAGGGGGCTATGAACATTCAGTACTTC. This encodes CASSRSQGAMNIQYF.

This clonotype was detected only a few times. The V gene is TRBV2, the J gene TRBJ2-7; maybe TRBD2 (6 bases). The CDR3 totals 14 residues. From germline, CDR1 is SNHLY and CDR2 FYNNEI. Trimming shortened V by 10 bases and J by 0 bases, and 16 bases separated the two germline ends. The CDR3, as DNA: TGTGCCACCATAGGCGGGGCGAGCTCCTACGAGCAGTACTTC. It specifies CATIGGASSYEQYF.

The rearrangement joins TRBV5-1 to TRBJ2-1; D may be TRBD1 (6 bases). With 1 base removed from V and 7 bases from J, the gap between germline ends came to 12 bases. The CDR3 covers 14 residues. Looked up from germline, CDR1 is SGHRS and CDR2 is YFSETQ. The CDR3 sequence is CASSLSRQENEQFF. CDR3 DNA sequence: TGCGCCAGCAGCTTGTCCCGACAGGAGAATGAGCAGTTCTTC.

This clonotype was counted only a few times. V gene TRBV20-1 combines with J gene TRBJ1-1, with unresolved D. Trimming removed 6 bases from V and 0 bases from J, with 11 bases in between. CDR3 size: 13 residues. The germline CDR1 and CDR2 sequences are DFQATT and SNEGSKA (reference sequence). CDR3 amino acids: CSAARGLNTEAFF. Here the CDR3 DNA reads TGCAGTGCGGCGCGGGGTTTGAACACTGAAGCTTTCTTT.

The rearrangement joins TRBV5-1 to TRBJ2-5, with D maybe TRBD2 (6 bases). There are 14 residues in the CDR3. Between the trimmed V and J ends, which lost 10 bases and 5 bases, there was a span of 21 bases. In germline, CDR1 is SGHRS, CDR2 YFSETQ. CDR3 sequence: CASQPEGAWETQYF. The CDR3 coding sequence is TGCGCCTCGCAACCGGAGGGTGCTTGGGAGACCCAGTACTTC.

This clonotype occurred a few times. The chain recombines TRBV9 with TRBJ1-6; D is uncertain. Per the germline V gene, CDR1 is SGDLS and CDR2 is YYNGEE. The V and J ends lost 3 bases and 8 bases respectively, with 9 bases between them. The CDR3 totals 13 residues. The DNA for the CDR3 is TGTGCCAGCAGCGCCAGACTCGATTCACCCCTCCACTTT. Translating gives CASSARLDSPLHF. Supplemented by reference TRBV9 and TRBJ1-6, the full variable domain reads DSGVTQTPKHLITATGQRVTLRCSPRSGDLSVYWYQQSLDQGLQFLIQYYNGEERAKGNILERFSAQQFPDLHSELNLSSLELGDSALYFCASSARLDSPLHFGNGTRLTVT.

This clonotype has only a few counts. The DNA for the CDR3 is TGTGCCAGCAGCGTCTCGGGACAGGGGGCCCACGAGCAGTACTTC. It translates to CASSVSGQGAHEQYF. V gene TRBV7-2 combines with J gene TRBJ2-7; 12 nucleotides agree with TRBD1. Germline values: CDR1 SGHTA, CDR2 FQGNSA. J was trimmed by 5 bases and V by 5 bases; bases with no gene match: 7. This CDR3 region has 15 residues.

The chain employs TRBV7-9 and TRBJ2-3, with a possible D match to TRBD2 (5 bases). Per germline, CDR1 SEHNR and CDR2 FQNEAQ (reference sequence). The CDR3 totals 16 residues. The V gene lost 1 base and the J gene lost 0 bases, with 11 bases spanning the gap. The CDR3 bases are TGTGCCAGCAGCTTAGTCCAGCGACTAAGCACAGATACGCAGTATTTT. This gives the protein CASSLVQRLSTDTQYF. The full variable domain, rest sourced from reference TRBV7-9 and TRBJ2-3, is DTGVSQNPRHKITKRGQNVTFRCDPISEHNRLYWYRQTLGQGPEFLTYFQNEAQLEKSRLLSDRFSAERPKGSFSTLEIQRTEQGDSAMYLCASSLVQRLSTDTQYFGPGTRLTVL.

V gene TRBV6-2 or TRBV6-3 combines with J gene TRBJ1-1; D remains ambiguous. Germline loops: CDR1 MNHEY, CDR2 SVGEGT. The CDR3 consists of 14 residues. The V gene lost 0 bases and the J gene lost 4 bases, with 9 bases spanning the gap. The CDR3 nucleotides are TGTGCCAGCAGTTACTCGGTCACGGGCACTGAAGCTTTCTTT. It yields the protein CASSYSVTGTEAFF.

The rearrangement uses TRBV20-1 and TRBJ2-2; 11 positions agree with TRBD1. There are 13 residues in the CDR3. V shed 6 bases and J 5 bases; nucleotides not matched to a gene: 2. CDR1 and CDR2 from the germline V gene are DFQATT and SNEGSKA (reference sequence). The CDR3 nucleotides read TGCAGTGCGAGGGACAGGGGGACCGGGGAGCTGTTTTTT. It codes for CSARDRGTGELFF.

This rearrangement joins TRBV28 to TRBJ2-3; D not certain. CDR1 MDHEN and CDR2 SYDVKM come from the germline V gene. The CDR3 extends over 14 amino acids. V lost 4 bases and J lost 6, with 14 bases in between. CDR3 DNA sequence: TGTGCCAGCAGTTCCCCAGGTCTCGGGGATACGCAGTATTTT. As protein: CASSSPGLGDTQYF.

This clonotype was observed a handful of times. The chain carries TRBV6-5 and TRBJ1-1; perhaps TRBD1 as D (5 bases). The V end lost 0 bases, the J end lost 4 bases, and 9 bases lay between the germline ends. Germline CDR1 MNHEY, CDR2 SVGAGI. The CDR3 runs to 14 residues. CDR3 bases: TGTGCCAGCAGTTACTCCGGGGGAGTCACTGAAGCTTTCTTT. Encoded protein: CASSYSGGVTEAFF.

CDR3 region: CATGGTGRSYEQYF. As DNA, the CDR3 is TGTGCCACCGGAGGGACAGGGAGGTCCTACGAGCAGTACTTC. The chain links TRBV6-1 to TRBJ2-7, with 9 positions matching TRBD1. The V segment lost 10 bases and the J segment 1 base; nucleotides outside the gene matches: 8. CDR3 length: 14 residues. Germline V CDR1 and CDR2: MNHNS, SASEGT.

This chain connects TRBV7-9 to TRBJ1-2; TRBD1 might be the D (5 bases). Germline lookup yields CDR1 SEHNR and CDR2 FQNEAQ (reference sequence). CDR3 size: 14 residues. Trimming removed 0 bases from V and 5 bases from J, with 10 bases in between. CDR3 nucleotide sequence: TGTGCCAGCAGCTTAGCAGAACCAGGGTATGGCTACACCTTC. Protein: CASSLAEPGYGYTF.

V is TRBV7-2 and J is TRBJ1-6; no clear D gene. The germline V gene has CDR1 SGHTA and CDR2 FQGNSA. CDR3 length equals 16 residues. Trimming pared 2 bases from V and 6 bases from J, leaving 14 bases between. The CDR3 coding sequence is TGTGCCAGCAGCTTAAACGGAATTTCCGCTAATTCACCCCTCCACTTT. Its translation is CASSLNGISANSPLHF.

The rearrangement uses TRBV20-1 and TRBJ1-5; perhaps TRBD1 as D (5 bases). The V end was cut by 4 bases, the J end by 0 bases, with 19 bases between. CDR1 and CDR2 from the germline V gene are DFQATT and SNEGSKA (reference sequence). The CDR3 loop spans 17 amino acids. CDR3 residues: CSAIEFGGIPSNQPQHF. DNA of the CDR3: TGCAGTGCTATAGAGTTTGGGGGGATTCCTAGCAATCAGCCCCAGCATTTT.

This clonotype has only a few counts. Germline is not matched at one junction end, which may reflect a read error. The chain uses TRBV7-9 and TRBJ2-5; maybe TRBD2 (6 bases). CDR1 and CDR2 (germline): SEHNR, FQNEAQ (reference sequence). The CDR3 is 18 amino acids. The CDR3, as DNA: TGTGCCAGCAGCCTAGCTTCGGACTTCCTGGGAGGCGGGGAGACCCAGTACTTC. Its protein product is CASSLASDFLGGGETQYF.

This clonotype was detected only a few times. This chain connects TRBV7-2 to TRBJ2-1; TRBD2 aligns across 9 bases. The CDR3 spans 15 residues. The V gene end was trimmed by 4 bases and the J gene end by 15 bases; junction bases not matched to a gene: 16. Per germline, CDR1 SGHTA and CDR2 FQGNSA. CDR3 loop: CASSYNLRGGATLFF. For the CDR3, the DNA is TGTGCCAGCAGCTACAATCTTCGCGGGGGGGCCACTCTGTTCTTC.

The chain links TRBV12-3 or TRBV12-4 to TRBJ2-3; TRBD2 might be the D (5 bases). V lost 5 bases and J lost 2, with 11 bases in between. This CDR3 spans 14 amino acids. The CDR3 sequence: CASSERDSTDTQYF. CDR3 DNA sequence: TGTGCCAGCAGTGAACGGGATTCCACAGATACGCAGTATTTT.

With regard to this clonotype: A read error may be the cause here, since a much bigger clone is one base away. J is TRBJ2-3 and V is TRBV4-1; tentatively, D is TRBD2 (5 bases). The CDR3 is 16 amino acids. The V gene's germline CDR1 is MGHRA and CDR2 YSYEKL. The CDR3 loop is CASSQLSAPLADMQYF. CDR3 nucleotides: TGCGCCAGCAGCCAGCTCTCCGCCCCTCTAGCCGATATGCAGTATTTT.

This clonotype came up many times. J is TRBJ2-5 and V is TRBV7-6; D gene uncertain. Germline CDR1 and CDR2: SGHVS and FNYEAQ. Trimming removed 1 base from V and 0 bases from J, with 3 bases in between. This CDR3 has 13 amino acids. This CDR3 is CASSLGHQETQYF. The CDR3 DNA sequence: TGTGCCAGCAGCTTAGGGCACCAAGAGACCCAGTACTTC.

The CDR3: CASMSGGESDTQYF. In nucleotides, the CDR3 is TGCGCCAGCATGTCAGGGGGCGAGTCAGATACGCAGTATTTT. The genes are TRBV4-1 and TRBJ2-3; TRBD1 aligns across 8 bases. The CDR3 runs to 14 residues. Unmatched junction bases numbered 7, after V lost 7 bases and J lost 4 bases. Germline-derived CDR1 and CDR2 are MGHRA and YSYEKL.

The chain has TRBV7-9 and TRBJ2-7; 7 nucleotides agree with TRBD1. Per germline, CDR1 SEHNR and CDR2 FQNEAQ (reference sequence). V trimming: 8 bases; J trimming: 2 bases; junction bases outside the gene matches: 6. The CDR3 totals 13 residues. CDR3 sequence reads: CASDRTGTYEQYV. In nucleotides, the CDR3 is TGTGCCAGCGATCGGACAGGTACCTACGAGCAGTACGTC.

The V call is TRBV7-2, the J call TRBJ2-3; TRBD2 might be the D (7 bases). The CDR3 consists of 16 residues. V dropped 1 base and J dropped 2 bases, with 13 bases sitting between them. The V gene's germline CDR1 is SGHTA and CDR2 FQGNSA. In nucleotides, the CDR3 is TGTGCCAGCAGCTTAGGAGGGGGGGCATTCACAGATACGCAGTATTTT. Its translation: CASSLGGGAFTDTQYF.

The chain is built from TRBV6-6 and TRBJ1-1; no definite D call. The germline V gene encodes CDR1 MNHNY and CDR2 SVGAGI (reference sequence). The CDR3 consists of 16 residues. V lost 2 bases, J lost 1 base, and 14 bases lay in between. As DNA, the CDR3 is TGTGCCAGCAGTTACGAGAGGCGGGGAGAGAACACTGAAGCTTTCTTT. Amino acids: CASSYERRGENTEAFF.

In its sample, this clonotype was seen a few times. The V call is TRBV5-1, the J call TRBJ1-1; weak D call: TRBD1 (5 bases). V lost 0 bases to trimming and J lost 1 base, with 13 bases between them. Germline CDR1 SGHRS, CDR2 YFSETQ. This CDR3 region has 16 residues. For the CDR3, the DNA is TGCGCCAGCAGCTTGGAAGGGGTGCGGACGAACACTGAAGCTTTCTTT. Translating it yields CASSLEGVRTNTEAFF.

This clonotype has a count of ten or more. V usage is TRBV5-1 and J usage is TRBJ2-5, with 9 bases lining up with TRBD2. J was trimmed by 4 bases and V by 0 bases; bases with no gene match: 4. This CDR3 is built from 15 residues. Germline V gene lookup returns CDR1 SGHRS and CDR2 YFSETQ. The CDR3, as DNA: TGCGCCAGCAGCTTGGGGCCGGGACTAGCAGAGACCCAGTACTTC. The encoded protein is CASSLGPGLAETQYF.